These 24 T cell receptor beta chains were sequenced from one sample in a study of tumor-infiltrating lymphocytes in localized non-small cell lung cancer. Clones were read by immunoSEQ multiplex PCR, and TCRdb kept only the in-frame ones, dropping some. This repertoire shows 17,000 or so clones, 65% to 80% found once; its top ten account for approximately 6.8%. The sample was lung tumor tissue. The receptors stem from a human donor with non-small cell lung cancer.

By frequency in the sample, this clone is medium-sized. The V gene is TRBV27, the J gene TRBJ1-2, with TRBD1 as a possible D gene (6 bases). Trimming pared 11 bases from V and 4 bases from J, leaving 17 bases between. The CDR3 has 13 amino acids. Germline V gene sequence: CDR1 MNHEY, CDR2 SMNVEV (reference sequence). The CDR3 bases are TGTGCCTCCCGCGGGGGGGCCGGCTATGGCTACACCTTC. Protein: CASRGGAGYGYTF.

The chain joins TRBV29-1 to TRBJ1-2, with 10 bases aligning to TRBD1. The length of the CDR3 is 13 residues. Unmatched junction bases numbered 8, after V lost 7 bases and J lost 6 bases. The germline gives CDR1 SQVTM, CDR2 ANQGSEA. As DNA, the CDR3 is TGCAGCGCTATATTGGGACAGGGGAATGGCTACACCTTC. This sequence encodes CSAILGQGNGYTF.

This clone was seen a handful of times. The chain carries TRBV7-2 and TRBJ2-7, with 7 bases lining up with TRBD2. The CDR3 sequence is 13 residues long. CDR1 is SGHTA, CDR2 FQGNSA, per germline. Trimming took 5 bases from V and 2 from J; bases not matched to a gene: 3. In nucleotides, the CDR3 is TGTGCCAGCAGCCTCGGGACTACCTACGAGCAGTACTTC. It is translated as CASSLGTTYEQYF.

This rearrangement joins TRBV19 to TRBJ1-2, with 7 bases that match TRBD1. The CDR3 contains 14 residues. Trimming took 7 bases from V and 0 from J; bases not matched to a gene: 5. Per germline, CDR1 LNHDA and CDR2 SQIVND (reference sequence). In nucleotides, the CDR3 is TGTGCCAGTAAAACAGGGGAGGCTAACTATGGCTACACCTTC. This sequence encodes CASKTGEANYGYTF.

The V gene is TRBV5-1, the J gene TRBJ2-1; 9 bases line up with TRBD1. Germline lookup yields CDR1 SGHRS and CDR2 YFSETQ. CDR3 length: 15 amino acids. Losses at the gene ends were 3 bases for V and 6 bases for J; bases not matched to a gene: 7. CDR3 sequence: CASSWDRASFNEQFF. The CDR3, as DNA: TGCGCCAGCAGCTGGGACAGGGCATCGTTCAATGAGCAGTTCTTC.

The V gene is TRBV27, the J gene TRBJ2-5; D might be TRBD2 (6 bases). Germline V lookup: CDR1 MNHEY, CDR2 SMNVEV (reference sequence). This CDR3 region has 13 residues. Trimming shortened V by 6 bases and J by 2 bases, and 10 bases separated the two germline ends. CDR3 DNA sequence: TGTGCCAGCAGGCATGGGGGGCAAGAGACCCAGTACTTC. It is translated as CASRHGGQETQYF.

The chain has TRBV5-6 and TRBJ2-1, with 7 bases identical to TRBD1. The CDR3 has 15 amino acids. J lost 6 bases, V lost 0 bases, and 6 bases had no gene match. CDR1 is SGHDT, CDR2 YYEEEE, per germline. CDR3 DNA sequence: TGTGCCAGCAGCTTGGTTCAGGGGGTCAGCAATGAGCAGTTCTTC. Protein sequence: CASSLVQGVSNEQFF.

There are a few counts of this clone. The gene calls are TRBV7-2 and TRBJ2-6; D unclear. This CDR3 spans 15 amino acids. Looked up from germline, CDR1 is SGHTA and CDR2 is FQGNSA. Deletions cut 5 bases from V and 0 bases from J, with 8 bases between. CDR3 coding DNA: TGTGCCAGCAGCGCCATGTTCTCTGGGGCCAACGTCCTGACTTTC. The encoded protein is CASSAMFSGANVLTF.

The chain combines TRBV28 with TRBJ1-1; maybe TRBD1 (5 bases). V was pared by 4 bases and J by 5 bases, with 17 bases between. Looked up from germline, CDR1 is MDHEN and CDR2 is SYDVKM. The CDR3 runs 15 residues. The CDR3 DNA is TGTGCCAGCAGTTACAGAACTGGGGGGAAGACTGAAGCTTTCTTT. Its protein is CASSYRTGGKTEAFF. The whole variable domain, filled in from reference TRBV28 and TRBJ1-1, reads DVKVTQSSRYLVKRTGEKVFLECVQDMDHENMFWYRQDPGLGLRLIYFSYDVKMKEKGDIPEGYSVSREKKERFSLILESASTNQTSMYLCASSYRTGGKTEAFFGQGTRLTVV.

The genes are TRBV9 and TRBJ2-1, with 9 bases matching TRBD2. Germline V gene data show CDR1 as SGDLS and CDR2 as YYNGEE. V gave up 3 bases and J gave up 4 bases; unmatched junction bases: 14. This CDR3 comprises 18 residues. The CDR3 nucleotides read TGTGCCAGCAGCGCCCATATTGACTTAGCGGGGGCATACAATGAGCAGTTCTTC. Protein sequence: CASSAHIDLAGAYNEQFF.

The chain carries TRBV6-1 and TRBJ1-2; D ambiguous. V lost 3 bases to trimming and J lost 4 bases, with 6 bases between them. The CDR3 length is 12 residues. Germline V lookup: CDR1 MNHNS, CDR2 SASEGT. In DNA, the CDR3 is TGTGCCAGCAGTGATATTGGCTATGGCTACACCTTC. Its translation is CASSDIGYGYTF.

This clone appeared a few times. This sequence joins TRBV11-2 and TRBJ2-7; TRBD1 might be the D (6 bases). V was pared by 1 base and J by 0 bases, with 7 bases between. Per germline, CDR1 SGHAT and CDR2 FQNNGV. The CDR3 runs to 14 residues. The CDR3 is CASSLVTGSYEQYF. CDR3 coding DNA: TGTGCCAGCAGCTTAGTGACAGGCTCCTACGAGCAGTACTTC.

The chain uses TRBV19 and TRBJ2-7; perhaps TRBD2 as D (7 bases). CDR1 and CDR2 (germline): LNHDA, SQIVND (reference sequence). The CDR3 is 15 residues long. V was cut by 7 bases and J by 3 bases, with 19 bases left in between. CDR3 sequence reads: CASTQSGGPGYEQYF. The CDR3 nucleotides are TGTGCCAGTACCCAGTCGGGGGGCCCCGGCTACGAGCAGTACTTC. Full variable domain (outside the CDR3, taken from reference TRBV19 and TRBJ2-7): DGGITQSPKYLFRKEGQNVTLSCEQNLNHDAMYWYRQDPGQGLRLIYYSQIVNDFQKGDIAEGYSVSREKKESFPLTVTSAQKNPTAFYLCASTQSGGPGYEQYFGPGTRLTVT.

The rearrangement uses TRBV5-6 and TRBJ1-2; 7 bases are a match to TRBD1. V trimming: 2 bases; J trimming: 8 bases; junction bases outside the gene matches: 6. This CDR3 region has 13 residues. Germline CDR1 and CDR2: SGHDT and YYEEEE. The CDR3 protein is CASSFPTGIGYTF. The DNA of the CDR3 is TGTGCCAGCAGCTTTCCGACAGGGATAGGCTACACCTTC.

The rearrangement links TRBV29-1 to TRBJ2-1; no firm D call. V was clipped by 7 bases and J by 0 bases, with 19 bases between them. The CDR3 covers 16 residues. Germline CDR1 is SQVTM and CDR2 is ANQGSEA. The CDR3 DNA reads TGCAGCGCCCTGATGGCCCACCGGGCCTCCTACAATGAGCAGTTCTTC. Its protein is CSALMAHRASYNEQFF.

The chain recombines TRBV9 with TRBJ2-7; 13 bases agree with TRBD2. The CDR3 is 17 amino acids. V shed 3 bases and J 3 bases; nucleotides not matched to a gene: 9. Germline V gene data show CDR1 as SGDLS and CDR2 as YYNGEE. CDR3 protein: CASSAGPGLAGIYEQYF. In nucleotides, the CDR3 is TGTGCCAGCAGCGCGGGGCCGGGACTAGCGGGGATCTACGAGCAGTACTTC.

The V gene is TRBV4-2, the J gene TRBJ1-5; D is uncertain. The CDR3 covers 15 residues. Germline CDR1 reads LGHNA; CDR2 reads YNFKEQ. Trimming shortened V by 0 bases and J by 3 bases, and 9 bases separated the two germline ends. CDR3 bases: TGTGCCAGCAGCCAAGAAAAACATGTCAATCAGCCCCAGCATTTT. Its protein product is CASSQEKHVNQPQHF.

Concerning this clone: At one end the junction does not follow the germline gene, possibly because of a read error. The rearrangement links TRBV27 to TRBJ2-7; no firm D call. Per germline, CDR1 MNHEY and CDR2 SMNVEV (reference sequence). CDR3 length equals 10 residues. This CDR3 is CASSPPEKDF. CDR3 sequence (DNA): TGTGCCAGCAGTCCACCTGAAAAGGACTTC.

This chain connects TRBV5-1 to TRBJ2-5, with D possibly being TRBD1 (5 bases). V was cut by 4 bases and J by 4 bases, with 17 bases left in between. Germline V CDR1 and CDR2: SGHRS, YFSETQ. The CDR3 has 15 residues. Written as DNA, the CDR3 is TGCGCCAGCAGCCCATCGACAGAATCCGGAGAGACCCAGTACTTC. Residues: CASSPSTESGETQYF. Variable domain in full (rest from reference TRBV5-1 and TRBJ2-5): KAGVTQTPRYLIKTRGQQVTLSCSPISGHRSVSWYQQTPGQGLQFLFEYFSETQRNKGNFPGRFSGRQFSNSRSEMNVSTLELGDSALYLCASSPSTESGETQYFGPGTRLLVL.

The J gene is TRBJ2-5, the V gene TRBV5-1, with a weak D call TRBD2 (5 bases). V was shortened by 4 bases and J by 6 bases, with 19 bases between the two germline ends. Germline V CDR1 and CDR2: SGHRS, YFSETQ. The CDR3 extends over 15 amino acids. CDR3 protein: CASSPRPGTEKTQYF. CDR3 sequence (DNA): TGCGCCAGCAGCCCAAGACCGGGAACGGAGAAGACCCAGTACTTC.

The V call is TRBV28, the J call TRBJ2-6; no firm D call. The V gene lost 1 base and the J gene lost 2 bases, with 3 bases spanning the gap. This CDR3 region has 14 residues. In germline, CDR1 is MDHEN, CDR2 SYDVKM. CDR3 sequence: CASSLSPGANVLTF. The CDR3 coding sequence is TGTGCCAGCAGTTTATCTCCTGGGGCCAACGTCCTGACTTTC. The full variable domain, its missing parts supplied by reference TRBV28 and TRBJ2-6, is DVKVTQSSRYLVKRTGEKVFLECVQDMDHENMFWYRQDPGLGLRLIYFSYDVKMKEKGDIPEGYSVSREKKERFSLILESASTNQTSMYLCASSLSPGANVLTFGAGSRLTVL.

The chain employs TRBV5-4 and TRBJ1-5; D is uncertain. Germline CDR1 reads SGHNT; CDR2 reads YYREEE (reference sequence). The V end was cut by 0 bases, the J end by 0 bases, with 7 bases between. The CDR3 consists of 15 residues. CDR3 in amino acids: CASSLGGDSNQPQHF. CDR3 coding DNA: TGTGCCAGCAGCTTGGGAGGAGATAGCAATCAGCCCCAGCATTTT.

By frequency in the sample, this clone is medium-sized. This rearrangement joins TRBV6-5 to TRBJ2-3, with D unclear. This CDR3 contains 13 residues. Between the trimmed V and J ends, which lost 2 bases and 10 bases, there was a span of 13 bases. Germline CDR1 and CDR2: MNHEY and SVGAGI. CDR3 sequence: CASSYVRLGPQYF. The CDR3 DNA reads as TGTGCCAGCAGTTACGTTCGGCTAGGGCCGCAGTATTTT.

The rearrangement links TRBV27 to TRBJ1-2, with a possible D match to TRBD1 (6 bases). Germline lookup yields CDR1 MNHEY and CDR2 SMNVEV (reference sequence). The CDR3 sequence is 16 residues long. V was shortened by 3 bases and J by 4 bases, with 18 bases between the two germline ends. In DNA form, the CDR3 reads TGTGCCAGCAGTTTTGGATCGGCGGAGACAGGCTATGGCTACACCTTC. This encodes CASSFGSAETGYGYTF.